This is a list of T cell receptor beta chains from one sample in a study of T cell responses to AZD1222 COVID-19 vaccine. Generated by immunoSEQ multiplex PCR, the TCRdb table keeps only in-frame clones and is missing some. The profile shows fewer than 180,000 clones, roughly nine tenths of them singletons. The sample consisted of peripheral blood, taken 28 days after the second AZD1222 dose. Receptors were obtained from an adult who received the AZD1222 COVID-19 vaccine. The CDR3 runs from the conserved cysteine through the conserved F or W.

CDR3aa,v_gene,j_gene
CASSHGGAGDTGELFF,TRBV6-6,TRBJ2-2
CASRGQGLTEAFF,TRBV19,TRBJ1-1
CASSPEGQPYGYTF,TRBV18,TRBJ1-2
CASSLGTENYEQYF,TRBV3-1/TRBV3-2,TRBJ2-7
CASSYLRDTQYF,TRBV6-5,TRBJ2-3
CASSFARRINSYEQYF,TRBV5-6,TRBJ2-7
CASTPGQGSSYEQYF,TRBV19,TRBJ2-7
CASSRPGGSTEAFF,TRBV7-9,TRBJ1-1
CASRSRGGAFF,TRBV27,TRBJ1-1
CASSSTGAHSYEQYF,TRBV5-6,TRBJ2-7
CASSVDSTYEQYF,TRBV9,TRBJ2-7
CASSRLQMNTEAFF,TRBV7-6,TRBJ1-1
CASSLRAVADQPQHF,TRBV27,TRBJ1-5
CASSLDSSTDTQYF,TRBV7-9,TRBJ2-3
CASAPGGAQETQYF,TRBV11-1,TRBJ2-5
CASSLNRVSYEQYF,TRBV19,TRBJ2-7
CASSLSGPYEQYF,TRBV27,TRBJ2-7
CASSADSNNQPQHF,TRBV9,TRBJ1-5
CASSASGDGGYGYTF,TRBV9,TRBJ1-2
CASSLGVAVHYGYTF,TRBV7-2,TRBJ1-2
CATSYRSGRPSNQPQHF,TRBV15,TRBJ1-5
CASSQLDRNEQFF,TRBV3-1/TRBV3-2,TRBJ2-1
CASSPRTVSSGANVLTF,TRBV18,TRBJ2-6
CASSPWDRVVNEQFF,TRBV28,TRBJ2-1
CASSFGTTDEKLFF,TRBV5-1,TRBJ1-4
CASSSSGRMGYNEQFF,TRBV9,TRBJ2-1
CASSISPAASTEAFF,TRBV19,TRBJ1-1
CASSLRNSPLHF,TRBV27,TRBJ1-6
CASSPQGRGSGDAYEQYF,TRBV5-1,TRBJ2-7
CASSLDRKRHTIYF,TRBV7-9,TRBJ1-3
CASSSPSTGELFF,TRBV27,TRBJ2-2
CASRIAGGPGETQYF,TRBV19,TRBJ2-5
CASSYGTSGWGSYNEQFF,TRBV7-2,TRBJ2-1
CASTLTGTTYEQFF,TRBV28,TRBJ2-1
CASSLMASGSNEQFF,TRBV28,TRBJ2-1
CASSYSVRRGGYQETQYF,TRBV6-2/TRBV6-3,TRBJ2-5
CASSERDGGFNEKLFF,TRBV6-1,TRBJ1-4
CASSISVGGTFRNGYTF,TRBV19,TRBJ1-2
CASSIQGRDRGSEAGTEAFF,TRBV19,TRBJ1-1
CASSYFVRGTEAFF,TRBV6-2/TRBV6-3,TRBJ1-1
CASRPNPGSLHF,TRBV28,TRBJ1-6
CASSQDAGLFQPQHF,TRBV3-1/TRBV3-2,TRBJ1-5
CASSVRGAETQYF,TRBV9,TRBJ2-5
CASSLAQTSGTYNEQFF,TRBV5-4,TRBJ2-1
CASSENSAGYTF,TRBV6-1,TRBJ1-2
CATSRGAGDTGELFF,TRBV4-3,TRBJ2-2
CASRRENRPNEQFF,TRBV6-5,TRBJ2-1